This T cell receptor (beta chain) was sequenced in a study of beta chain features in type 1 diabetes. General study findings and limits: Cells that show high TCR expression could be over-represented by cDNA sequencing. VDJ junctions in type 1 diabetes patients carried more deletions and fewer insertions.

Unmatched junction bases numbered 6, after V lost 6 bases and J lost 5 bases. This CDR3 is built from 12 residues. Germline V CDR1 and CDR2: SQVTM, ANQGSEA. Expressed TCRB transcripts were sequenced because the isolated RNA had all been reverse transcribed beforehand. Sequenced by immunoSEQ multiplex PCR; TCRdb stores in-frame clones only, minus some. The repertoire consists of some 25,000 clones, with roughly three quarters occurring once and the leading ten covering under 2.5%. In the case of this clone: Its specificity is not known.

The collection from each donor was one heparinised blood draw averaging roughly 0.12 L. The specimen sequenced was Tregs from blood. The clonotype comes from a woman aged 40 to 55 in good health. The V gene is TRBV29-1, the J gene TRBJ1-1; 7 bases align to TRBD1. The CDR3 sequence is CSVQTGTTEAFF. The CDR3 region has the DNA TGCAGCGTCCAGACAGGGACTACTGAAGCTTTCTTT.